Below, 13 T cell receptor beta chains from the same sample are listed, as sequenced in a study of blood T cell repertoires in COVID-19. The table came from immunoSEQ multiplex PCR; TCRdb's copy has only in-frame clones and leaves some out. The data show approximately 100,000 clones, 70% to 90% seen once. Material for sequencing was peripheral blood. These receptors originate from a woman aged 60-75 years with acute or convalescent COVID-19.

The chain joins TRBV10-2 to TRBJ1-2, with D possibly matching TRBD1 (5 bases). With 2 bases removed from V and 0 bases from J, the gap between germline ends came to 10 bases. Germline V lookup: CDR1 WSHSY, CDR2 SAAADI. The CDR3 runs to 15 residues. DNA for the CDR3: TGCGCCAGCAGTGAGCTCTCGGGGGCTAACTATGGCTACACCTTC. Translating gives CASSELSGANYGYTF.

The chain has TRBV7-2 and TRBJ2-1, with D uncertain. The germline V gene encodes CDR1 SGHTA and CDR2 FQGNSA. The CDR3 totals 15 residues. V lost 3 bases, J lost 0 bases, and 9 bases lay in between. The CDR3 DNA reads TGTGCCAGCAGCTTGCAGCTAGGCTCCTACAATGAGCAGTTCTTC. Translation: CASSLQLGSYNEQFF.

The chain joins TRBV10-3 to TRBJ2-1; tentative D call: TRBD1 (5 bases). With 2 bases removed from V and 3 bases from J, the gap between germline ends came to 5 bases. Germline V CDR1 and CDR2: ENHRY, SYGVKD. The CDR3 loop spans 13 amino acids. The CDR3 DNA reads TGTGCCATCAGTGAGGACAGCTACAATGAGCAGTTCTTC. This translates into CAISEDSYNEQFF.

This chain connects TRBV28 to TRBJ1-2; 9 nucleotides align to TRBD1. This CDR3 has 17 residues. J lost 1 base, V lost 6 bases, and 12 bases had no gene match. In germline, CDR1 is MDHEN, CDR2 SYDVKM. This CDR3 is CASRLTPGTGNNYGYTF. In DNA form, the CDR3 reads TGTGCCAGCAGACTTACCCCCGGGACAGGGAATAACTATGGCTACACCTTC.

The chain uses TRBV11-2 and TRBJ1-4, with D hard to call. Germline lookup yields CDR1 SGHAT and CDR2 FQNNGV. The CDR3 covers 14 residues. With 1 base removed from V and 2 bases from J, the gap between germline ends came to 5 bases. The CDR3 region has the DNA TGTGCCAGCAGCTTAGGAGGGACTAATGAAAAACTGTTTTTT. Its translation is CASSLGGTNEKLFF.

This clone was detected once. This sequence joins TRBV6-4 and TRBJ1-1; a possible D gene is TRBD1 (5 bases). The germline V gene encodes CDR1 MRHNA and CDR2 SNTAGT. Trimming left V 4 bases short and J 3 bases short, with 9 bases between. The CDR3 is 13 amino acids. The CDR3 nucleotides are TGTGCCAGCAGTGCCAGGGAGGACACTGAAGCTTTCTTT. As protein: CASSAREDTEAFF.

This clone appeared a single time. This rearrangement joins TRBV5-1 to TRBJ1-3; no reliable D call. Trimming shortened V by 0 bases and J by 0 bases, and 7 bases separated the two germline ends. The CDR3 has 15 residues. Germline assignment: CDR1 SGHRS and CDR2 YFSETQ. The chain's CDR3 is CASSLDHSSGNTIYF. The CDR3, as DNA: TGCGCCAGCAGCTTGGATCACAGCTCTGGAAACACCATATATTTT.

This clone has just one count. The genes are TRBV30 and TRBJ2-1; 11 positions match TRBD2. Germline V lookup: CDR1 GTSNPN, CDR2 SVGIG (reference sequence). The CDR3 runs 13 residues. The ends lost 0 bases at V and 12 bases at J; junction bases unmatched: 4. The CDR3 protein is CAWSVDLAGGQFF. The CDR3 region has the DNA TGTGCCTGGAGTGTGGATCTAGCGGGGGGGCAGTTCTTC.

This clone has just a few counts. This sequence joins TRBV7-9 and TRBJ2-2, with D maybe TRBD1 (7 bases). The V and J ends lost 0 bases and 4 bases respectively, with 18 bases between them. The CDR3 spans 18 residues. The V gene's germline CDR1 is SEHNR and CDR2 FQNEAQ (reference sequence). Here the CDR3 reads CASSLALRRQGGTGELFF. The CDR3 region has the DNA TGTGCCAGCAGCTTAGCGCTAAGGAGACAGGGAGGCACCGGGGAGCTGTTTTTT.

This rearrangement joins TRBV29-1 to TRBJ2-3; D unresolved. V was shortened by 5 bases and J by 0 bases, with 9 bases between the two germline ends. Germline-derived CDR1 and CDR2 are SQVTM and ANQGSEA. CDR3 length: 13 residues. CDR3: CSVSLASTDTQYF. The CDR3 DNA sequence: TGCAGCGTTTCCTTGGCTAGCACAGATACGCAGTATTTT.

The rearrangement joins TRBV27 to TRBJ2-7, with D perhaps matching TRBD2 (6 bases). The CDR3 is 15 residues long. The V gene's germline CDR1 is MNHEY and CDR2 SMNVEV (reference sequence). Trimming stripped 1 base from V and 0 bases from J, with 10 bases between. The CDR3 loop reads CASSLYSGDSYEQYF. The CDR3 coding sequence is TGTGCCAGCAGTTTATATTCGGGGGACTCCTACGAGCAGTACTTC.

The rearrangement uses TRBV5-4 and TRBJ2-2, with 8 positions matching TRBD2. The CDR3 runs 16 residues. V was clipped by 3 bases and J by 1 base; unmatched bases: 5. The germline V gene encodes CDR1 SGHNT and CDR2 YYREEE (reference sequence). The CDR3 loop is CASSYASGRNTGELFF. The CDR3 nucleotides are TGTGCCAGCAGCTACGCGAGCGGGAGGAACACCGGGGAGCTGTTTTTT.

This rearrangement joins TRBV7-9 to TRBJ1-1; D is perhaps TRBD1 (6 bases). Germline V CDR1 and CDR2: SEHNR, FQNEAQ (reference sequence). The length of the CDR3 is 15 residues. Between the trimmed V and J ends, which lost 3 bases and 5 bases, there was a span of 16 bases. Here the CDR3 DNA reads TGTGCCAGCAGCTTCGGGACACTCAGGGATACTGAAGCTTTCTTT. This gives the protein CASSFGTLRDTEAFF. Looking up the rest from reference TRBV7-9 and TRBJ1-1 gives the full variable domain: DTGVSQNPRHKITKRGQNVTFRCDPISEHNRLYWYRQTLGQGPEFLTYFQNEAQLEKSRLLSDRFSAERPKGSFSTLEIQRTEQGDSAMYLCASSFGTLRDTEAFFGQGTRLTVV.